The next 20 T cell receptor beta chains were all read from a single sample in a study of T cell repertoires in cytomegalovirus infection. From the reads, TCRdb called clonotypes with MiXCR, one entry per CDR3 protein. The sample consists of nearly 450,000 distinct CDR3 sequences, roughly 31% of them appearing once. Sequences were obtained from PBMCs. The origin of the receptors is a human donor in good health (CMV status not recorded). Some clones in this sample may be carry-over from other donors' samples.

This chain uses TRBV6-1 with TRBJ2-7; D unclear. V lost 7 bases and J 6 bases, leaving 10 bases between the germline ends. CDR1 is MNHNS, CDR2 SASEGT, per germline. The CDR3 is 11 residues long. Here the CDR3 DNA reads TGTGCCAGCAACCAGGTAGGCGAGCAGTACTTC. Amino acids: CASNQVGEQYF.

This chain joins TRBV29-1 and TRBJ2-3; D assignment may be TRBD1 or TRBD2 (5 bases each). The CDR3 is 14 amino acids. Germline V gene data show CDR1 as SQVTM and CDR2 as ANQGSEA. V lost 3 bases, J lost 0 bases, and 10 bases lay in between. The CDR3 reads CSVERGPSTDTQYF. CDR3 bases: TGCAGCGTTGAGAGGGGACCGAGCACAGATACGCAGTATTTT.

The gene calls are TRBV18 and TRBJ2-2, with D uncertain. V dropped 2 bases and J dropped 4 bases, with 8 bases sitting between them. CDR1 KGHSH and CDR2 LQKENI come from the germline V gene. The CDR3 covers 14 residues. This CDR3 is CASSPGERTGELFF. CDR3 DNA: TGTGCCAGCTCACCAGGGGAACGCACCGGGGAGCTGTTTTTT.

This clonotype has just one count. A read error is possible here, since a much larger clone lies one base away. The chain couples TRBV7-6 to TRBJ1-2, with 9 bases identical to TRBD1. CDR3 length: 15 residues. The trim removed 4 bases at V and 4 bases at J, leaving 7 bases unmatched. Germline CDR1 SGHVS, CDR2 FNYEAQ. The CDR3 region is CASSSTGTGSYGYTF. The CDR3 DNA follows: TGTGCCAGCAGCTCAACCGGGACAGGGAGCTATGGCTACACCTTC.

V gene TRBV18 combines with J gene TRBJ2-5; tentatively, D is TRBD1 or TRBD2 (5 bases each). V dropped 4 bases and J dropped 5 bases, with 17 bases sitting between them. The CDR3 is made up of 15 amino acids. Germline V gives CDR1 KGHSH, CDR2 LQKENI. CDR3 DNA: TGTGCCAGCTCACAGCGAGGGGCGCTTAAGGAGACCCAGTACTTC. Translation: CASSQRGALKETQYF. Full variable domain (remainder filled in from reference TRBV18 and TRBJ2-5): NAGVMQNPRHLVRRRGQEARLRCSPMKGHSHVYWYRQLPEEGLKFMVYLQKENIIDESGMPKERFSAEFPKEGPSILRIQQVVRGDSAAYFCASSQRGALKETQYFGPGTRLLVL.

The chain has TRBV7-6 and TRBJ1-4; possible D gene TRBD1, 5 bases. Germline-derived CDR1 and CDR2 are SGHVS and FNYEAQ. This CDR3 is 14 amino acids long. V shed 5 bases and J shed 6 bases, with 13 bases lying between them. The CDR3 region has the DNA TGTGCCAGCAGCGAGGACATTGGCGATGAAAAACTGTTTTTT. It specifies CASSEDIGDEKLFF.

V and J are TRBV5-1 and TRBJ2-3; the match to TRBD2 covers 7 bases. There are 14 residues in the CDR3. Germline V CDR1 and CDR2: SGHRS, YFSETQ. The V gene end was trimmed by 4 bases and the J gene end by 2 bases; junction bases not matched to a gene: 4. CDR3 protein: CASSPTSATDTQYF. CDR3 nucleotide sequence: TGCGCCAGCAGCCCCACTAGCGCCACAGATACGCAGTATTTT.

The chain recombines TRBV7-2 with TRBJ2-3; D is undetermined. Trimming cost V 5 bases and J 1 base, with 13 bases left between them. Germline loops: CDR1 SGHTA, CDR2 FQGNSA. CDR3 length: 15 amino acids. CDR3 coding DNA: TGTGCCAGCAGCCTCCGGCCTCCGGGCACAGATACGCAGTATTTT. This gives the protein CASSLRPPGTDTQYF.

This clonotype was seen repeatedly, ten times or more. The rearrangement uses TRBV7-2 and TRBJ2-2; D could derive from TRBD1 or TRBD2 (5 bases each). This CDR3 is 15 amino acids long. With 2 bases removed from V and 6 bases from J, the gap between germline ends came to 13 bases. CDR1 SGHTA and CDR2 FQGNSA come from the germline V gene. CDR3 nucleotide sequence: TGTGCCAGCAGCTTATTCTTTGGGGACCCCGGGGAGCTGTTTTTT. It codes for CASSLFFGDPGELFF.

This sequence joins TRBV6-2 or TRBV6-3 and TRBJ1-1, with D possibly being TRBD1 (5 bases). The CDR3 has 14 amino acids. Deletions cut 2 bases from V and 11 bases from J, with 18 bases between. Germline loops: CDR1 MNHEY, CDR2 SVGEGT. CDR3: CASSYESRAKKAFF. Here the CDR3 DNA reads TGTGCCAGCAGTTACGAATCCAGGGCCAAGAAGGCTTTCTTT.

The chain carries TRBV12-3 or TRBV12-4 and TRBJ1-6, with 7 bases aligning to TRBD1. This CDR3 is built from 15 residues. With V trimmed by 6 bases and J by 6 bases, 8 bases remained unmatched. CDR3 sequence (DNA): TGTGCCAGCAGCTTCTCGGGACAGCCTAATTCACCCCTCCACTTT. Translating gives CASSFSGQPNSPLHF.

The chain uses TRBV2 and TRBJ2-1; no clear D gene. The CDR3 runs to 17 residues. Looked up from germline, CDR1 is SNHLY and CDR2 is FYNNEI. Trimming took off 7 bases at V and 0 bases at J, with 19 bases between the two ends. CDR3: CASTRRVGKSSYNEQFF. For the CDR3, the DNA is TGTGCCAGCACCAGGAGAGTAGGGAAGAGCTCCTACAATGAGCAGTTCTTC. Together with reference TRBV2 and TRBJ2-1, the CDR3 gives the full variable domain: EPEVTQTPSHQVTQMGQEVILRCVPISNHLYFYWYRQILGQKVEFLVSFYNNEISEKSEIFDDQFSVERPDGSNFTLKIRSTKLEDSAMYFCASTRRVGKSSYNEQFFGPGTRLTVL.

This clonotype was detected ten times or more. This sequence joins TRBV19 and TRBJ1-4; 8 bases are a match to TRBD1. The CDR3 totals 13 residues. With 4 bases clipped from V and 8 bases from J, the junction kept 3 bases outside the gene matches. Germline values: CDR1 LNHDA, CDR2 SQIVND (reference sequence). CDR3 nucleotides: TGTGCCAGTAGTAGAGGACAGGGCGAAAAACTGTTTTTT. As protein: CASSRGQGEKLFF.

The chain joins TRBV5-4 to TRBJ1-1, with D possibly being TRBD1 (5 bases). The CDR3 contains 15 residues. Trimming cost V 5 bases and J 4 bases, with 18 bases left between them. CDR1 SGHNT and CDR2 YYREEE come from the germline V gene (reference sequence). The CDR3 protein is CASSREGFLLTEAFF. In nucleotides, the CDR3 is TGTGCCAGCAGTCGGGAGGGGTTTCTCCTCACTGAAGCTTTCTTT.

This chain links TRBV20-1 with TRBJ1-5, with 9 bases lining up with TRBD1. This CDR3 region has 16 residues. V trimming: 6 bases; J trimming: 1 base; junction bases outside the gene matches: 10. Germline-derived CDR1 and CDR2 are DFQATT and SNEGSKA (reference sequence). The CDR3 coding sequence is TGCAGTGCACCCGGACAGGGGAGTAGGAGCAATCAGCCCCAGCATTTT. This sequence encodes CSAPGQGSRSNQPQHF.

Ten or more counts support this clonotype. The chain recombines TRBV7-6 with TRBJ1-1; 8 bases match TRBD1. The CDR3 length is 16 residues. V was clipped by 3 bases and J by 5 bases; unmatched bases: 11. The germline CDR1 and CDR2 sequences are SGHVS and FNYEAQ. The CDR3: CASSLMQGARGTEAFF. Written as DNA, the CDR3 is TGTGCCAGCAGCTTGATGCAGGGGGCGCGAGGAACTGAAGCTTTCTTT. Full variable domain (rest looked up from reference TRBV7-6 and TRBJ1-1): GAGVSQSPRYKVTKRGQDVALRCDPISGHVSLYWYRQALGQGPEFLTYFNYEAQQDKSGLPNDRFSAERPEGSISTLTIQRTEQRDSAMYRCASSLMQGARGTEAFFGQGTRLTVV.

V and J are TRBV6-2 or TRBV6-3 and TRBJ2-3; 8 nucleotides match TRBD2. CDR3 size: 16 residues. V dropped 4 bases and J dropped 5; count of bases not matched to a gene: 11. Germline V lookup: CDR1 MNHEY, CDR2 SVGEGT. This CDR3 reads CASSSLPGRGGDTQYF. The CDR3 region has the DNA TGTGCCAGCAGTTCCCTCCCCGGGAGGGGTGGAGATACGCAGTATTTT.

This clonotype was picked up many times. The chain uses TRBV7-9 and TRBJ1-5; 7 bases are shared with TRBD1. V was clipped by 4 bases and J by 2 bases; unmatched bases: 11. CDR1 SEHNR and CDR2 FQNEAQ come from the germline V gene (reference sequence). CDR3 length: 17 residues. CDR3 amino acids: CASSWGANTGGNQPQHF. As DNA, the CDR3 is TGTGCCAGCAGCTGGGGGGCGAACACAGGGGGCAATCAGCCCCAGCATTTT. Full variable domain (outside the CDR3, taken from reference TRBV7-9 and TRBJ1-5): DTGVSQNPRHKITKRGQNVTFRCDPISEHNRLYWYRQTLGQGPEFLTYFQNEAQLEKSRLLSDRFSAERPKGSFSTLEIQRTEQGDSAMYLCASSWGANTGGNQPQHFGDGTRLSIL.

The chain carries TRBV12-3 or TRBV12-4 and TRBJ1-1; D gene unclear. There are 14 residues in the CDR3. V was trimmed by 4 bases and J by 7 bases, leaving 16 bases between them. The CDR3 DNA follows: TGTGCCAGCAGTTCCCATGGGAGGCAGTATGAAGCTTTCTTT. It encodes CASSSHGRQYEAFF.

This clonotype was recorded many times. The CDR3: CASSRGGARRDEQYF. The CDR3 DNA follows: TGTGCCAGCAGTCGGGGGGGGGCGCGCCGGGACGAGCAGTACTTC. The chain combines TRBV28 with TRBJ2-7, with 8 bases lining up with TRBD2. Germline assignment: CDR1 MDHEN and CDR2 SYDVKM. V shed 5 bases, J shed 5 bases, and the junction held 11 bases outside the gene matches. This CDR3 is built from 15 residues.